What follows are 32 T cell receptor beta chains derived from one specimen sequenced in a study of human thymus T cells. Sequenced by immunoSEQ multiplex PCR; TCRdb stores in-frame clones only, minus some. This sample yields roughly 54,000 clones, of which about 94% are seen a single time; 5.5% to 7% belongs to the top ten. Material: blood. The receptors here all came from a boy under two years old with a congenital heart defect but otherwise immunologically healthy.

The J gene is TRBJ2-1, the V gene TRBV5-1, with D possibly being TRBD2 (6 bases). The germline CDR1 and CDR2 sequences are SGHRS and YFSETQ. The CDR3 has 14 amino acids. With 4 bases removed from V and 8 bases from J, the gap between germline ends came to 16 bases. For the CDR3, the DNA is TGCGCCAGCAGCGGGGGGACTGGGGTCGATGAGCAGTTCTTC. This gives the protein CASSGGTGVDEQFF.

The chain is built from TRBV7-2 and TRBJ1-4; D not resolved. The CDR3 contains 14 residues. CDR1 and CDR2 (germline): SGHTA, FQGNSA. The germline V and J ends were trimmed by 0 bases and 5 bases, with 7 bases remaining between them. The CDR3 sequence is CASSLAPRNEKLFF. The CDR3 nucleotides read TGTGCCAGCAGCTTAGCGCCGAGGAATGAAAAACTGTTTTTT. The entire variable domain, with the rest obtained from reference TRBV7-2 and TRBJ1-4, is as follows: GAGVSQSPSNKVTEKGKDVELRCDPISGHTALYWYRQSLGQGLEFLIYFQGNSAPDKSGLPSDRFSAERTGGSVSTLTIQRTQQEDSAVYLCASSLAPRNEKLFFGSGTQLSVL.

The CDR3: CASSLRTGLNTEAFF. DNA for the CDR3: TGTGCCAGCAGCCTACGTACAGGATTAAACACTGAAGCTTTCTTT. The V and J genes are TRBV5-6 and TRBJ1-1; D possibly corresponds to TRBD1 (5 bases). Germline lookup yields CDR1 SGHDT and CDR2 YYEEEE. The CDR3 is 15 amino acids. The V gene lost 4 bases and the J gene lost 2 bases, with 15 bases spanning the gap.

The chain combines TRBV19 with TRBJ1-5; TRBD1 is a possible D gene (5 bases). V was pared by 6 bases and J by 5 bases, with 17 bases between. Germline V lookup: CDR1 LNHDA, CDR2 SQIVND (reference sequence). CDR3 length: 15 residues. The CDR3 coding sequence is TGTGCCAGTAGGACACGGGCTTCCAGGGATCAGCCCCAGCATTTT. This gives the protein CASRTRASRDQPQHF.

The chain has TRBV19 and TRBJ2-2; D not certain. CDR1 is LNHDA and CDR2 is SQIVND in the germline V gene (reference sequence). The CDR3 runs to 12 residues. Trimming took off 5 bases at V and 3 bases at J, with 4 bases between the two ends. CDR3 protein: CASSAYTGELFF. The CDR3 region has the DNA TGTGCCAGTAGTGCTTACACCGGGGAGCTGTTTTTT.

The chain employs TRBV11-2 and TRBJ2-6, with TRBD2 matching 11 bases. Germline-derived CDR1 and CDR2 are SGHAT and FQNNGV. Germline trimming cut 3 bases from V and 3 bases from J; bases unmatched to any gene: 4. The CDR3 is made up of 17 amino acids. CDR3 sequence reads: CASSFTSGGFGANVLTF. The CDR3 DNA is TGTGCCAGCAGCTTTACTAGCGGGGGTTTTGGGGCCAACGTCCTGACTTTC. Complete variable domain (other parts from reference TRBV11-2 and TRBJ2-6): EAGVAQSPRYKIIEKRQSVAFWCNPISGHATLYWYQQILGQGPKLLIQFQNNGVVDDSQLPKDRFSAERLKGVDSTLKIQPAKLEDSAVYLCASSFTSGGFGANVLTFGAGSRLTVL.

V usage is TRBV7-9 and J usage is TRBJ1-3; D is perhaps TRBD1 (6 bases). Per germline, CDR1 SEHNR and CDR2 FQNEAQ (reference sequence). The V end lost 3 bases, the J end lost 0 bases, and 6 bases lay between the germline ends. The CDR3 is 14 amino acids. The CDR3 bases are TGTGCCAGCAGCTTGGGACACTCTGGAAACACCATATATTTT. It encodes CASSLGHSGNTIYF.

V usage is TRBV5-1 and J usage is TRBJ1-3; 7 nucleotides agree with TRBD1. Looked up from germline, CDR1 is SGHRS and CDR2 is YFSETQ. The CDR3 has 16 amino acids. Trimming cost V 4 bases and J 0 bases; bases outside gene matches: 7. CDR3: CASSLFRDSSGNTIYF. The CDR3 coding sequence is TGCGCCAGCAGCCTTTTTAGGGACAGCTCTGGAAACACCATATATTTT.

This clone was counted once. This sequence joins TRBV28 and TRBJ2-1, with 8 nucleotides matching TRBD2. Per germline, CDR1 MDHEN and CDR2 SYDVKM. The CDR3 is 15 residues long. Trimming took 5 bases from V and 0 from J; bases not matched to a gene: 3. CDR3 sequence reads: CASSLGTSSYNEQFF. The CDR3 DNA sequence: TGTGCCAGCAGTCTCGGGACTAGCTCCTACAATGAGCAGTTCTTC.

The J gene is TRBJ2-7, the V gene TRBV2, with 8 bases matching TRBD2. The J segment lost 0 bases and the V segment lost 4 bases, leaving 2 bases of the junction unmatched. This CDR3 contains 14 residues. The germline V gene has CDR1 SNHLY and CDR2 FYNNEI. CDR3 in amino acids: CASSGLASSYEQYF. In nucleotides, the CDR3 is TGTGCCAGCAGTGGACTAGCGAGCTCCTACGAGCAGTACTTC.

The chain joins TRBV4-3 to TRBJ1-6; D uncertain. Germline CDR1 is LGHNA and CDR2 is YSLEER. Deletions cut 2 bases from V and 8 bases from J, with 10 bases between. CDR3 length equals 14 residues. CDR3 nucleotide sequence: TGCGCCAGCAGCCAAAGAGGTGGTTATTCACCCCTCCACTTT. Encoded protein: CASSQRGGYSPLHF.

In this sample, this clone turned up once. This chain connects TRBV19 to TRBJ1-1; 9 bases are a match to TRBD1. This CDR3 is 15 amino acids long. The V gene's germline CDR1 is LNHDA and CDR2 SQIVND (reference sequence). Trimming removed 10 bases from V and 5 bases from J; junction bases left unmatched: 14. CDR3 coding DNA: TGTGCCACATCACCTCAGGACAGGGGCTGGACTGAAGCTTTCTTT. It encodes CATSPQDRGWTEAFF.

This clone has a handful of counts. The chain employs TRBV7-2 and TRBJ1-1; TRBD1 is a possible D gene (5 bases). From germline, CDR1 is SGHTA and CDR2 FQGNSA. CDR3 length: 16 residues. V lost 5 bases to trimming and J lost 5 bases, with 21 bases between them. The CDR3 is CASSVSVRARGTEAFF. In nucleotides, the CDR3 is TGTGCCAGCAGCGTAAGCGTCCGGGCCCGGGGGACTGAAGCTTTCTTT.

The chain has TRBV28 and TRBJ1-2; no reliable D call. The V and J ends lost 3 bases and 5 bases respectively, with 13 bases between them. This CDR3 is built from 14 residues. Germline V gene data show CDR1 as MDHEN and CDR2 as SYDVKM. The CDR3 region is CASSLGRLGYGYTF. For the CDR3, the DNA is TGTGCCAGCAGTTTGGGGAGACTTGGGTATGGCTACACCTTC.

V and J are TRBV28 and TRBJ2-1, with 8 positions matching TRBD1. V trimming: 8 bases; J trimming: 1 base; junction bases outside the gene matches: 10. The CDR3 covers 16 residues. Germline CDR1 MDHEN, CDR2 SYDVKM. The CDR3 loop reads CASVAYRGRSYNEQFF. The CDR3 DNA follows: TGTGCCAGCGTGGCCTACAGGGGGAGGTCCTACAATGAGCAGTTCTTC.

This clone was detected only once. The chain links TRBV21-1 to TRBJ1-1; the listed D gene, TRBD1, was not tested against the DNA. TRBV21-1 is reported as a pseudogene. The CDR3 totals 11 residues. CDR3 DNA sequence: TGTGCCAGCAGCCTGACAGGAGAAGCTTTCTTT. This encodes CASSLTGEAFF.

This chain uses TRBV5-1 with TRBJ1-1; possible D gene TRBD1, 5 bases. This CDR3 comprises 15 residues. Looked up from germline, CDR1 is SGHRS and CDR2 is YFSETQ. Trimming pared 1 base from V and 0 bases from J, leaving 10 bases between. CDR3 protein: CASSLTGPLNTEAFF. CDR3 in DNA: TGCGCCAGCAGCTTGACAGGACCCTTGAACACTGAAGCTTTCTTT.

The rearrangement links TRBV11-3 to TRBJ2-2, with D possibly being TRBD1 or TRBD2 (5 bases each). The V and J ends lost 2 bases and 4 bases respectively, with 14 bases between them. Looked up from germline, CDR1 is SGHNT and CDR2 is YENEEA. The CDR3 is made up of 16 amino acids. CDR3 protein: CASSLYKGTFTGELFF. CDR3 coding DNA: TGTGCCAGCAGCTTATACAAGGGGACCTTCACCGGGGAGCTGTTTTTT.

The J gene is TRBJ1-3, the V gene TRBV7-9; no clear D. The germline gives CDR1 SEHNR, CDR2 FQNEAQ (reference sequence). This CDR3 has 15 residues. Trimming removed 4 bases at V and 0 bases at J, with 10 bases between. The DNA for the CDR3 is TGTGCCAGCAGCTATGTGGCCTTCTCTGGAAACACCATATATTTT. Residues: CASSYVAFSGNTIYF.

This chain connects TRBV4-2 to TRBJ1-5; D gene ambiguous. The length of the CDR3 is 13 residues. The V end was cut by 0 bases, the J end by 7 bases, with 7 bases between. Per germline, CDR1 LGHNA and CDR2 YNFKEQ. The CDR3 reads CASSQDYGQPQHF. The CDR3, as DNA: TGTGCCAGCAGCCAAGATTACGGGCAGCCCCAGCATTTT.

The rearrangement joins TRBV19 to TRBJ1-1, with 9 bases that match TRBD1. The CDR3 totals 13 residues. Germline V gene data show CDR1 as LNHDA and CDR2 as SQIVND (reference sequence). V gave up 3 bases and J gave up 4 bases; unmatched junction bases: 0. The DNA for the CDR3 is TGTGCCAGTAGTATGGGACAGGGCACTGAAGCTTTCTTT. Its protein product is CASSMGQGTEAFF. Looking up the rest from reference TRBV19 and TRBJ1-1 gives the full variable domain: DGGITQSPKYLFRKEGQNVTLSCEQNLNHDAMYWYRQDPGQGLRLIYYSQIVNDFQKGDIAEGYSVSREKKESFPLTVTSAQKNPTAFYLCASSMGQGTEAFFGQGTRLTVV.

The chain is built from TRBV5-4 and TRBJ1-2, with D possibly TRBD1 on 6 matching bases. The CDR3 consists of 13 residues. Trimming pared 2 bases from V and 5 bases from J, leaving 10 bases between. The germline V gene encodes CDR1 SGHNT and CDR2 YYREEE (reference sequence). This CDR3 is CASSLQGGYGYTF. The CDR3, as DNA: TGTGCCAGCAGCTTACAGGGCGGGTATGGCTACACCTTC.

Here the CDR3 reads CASSYSSYGYTF. The CDR3 nucleotides read TGCGCCAGCAGTTACAGCTCTTATGGCTACACCTTC. This chain links TRBV5-1 with TRBJ1-2; D is ambiguous. The V end was cut by 5 bases, the J end by 5 bases, with 10 bases between. This CDR3 region has 12 residues. Per germline, CDR1 SGHRS and CDR2 YFSETQ.

The chain uses TRBV19 and TRBJ2-3; 12 bases agree with TRBD2. Germline V lookup: CDR1 LNHDA, CDR2 SQIVND (reference sequence). This CDR3 is built from 13 residues. With 7 bases clipped from V and 4 bases from J, the junction kept 0 bases outside the gene matches. CDR3 bases: TGTGCCAGTACTAGCGGGGGGGCAGATACGCAGTATTTT. This sequence encodes CASTSGGADTQYF. The full variable domain, with the rest looked up from reference TRBV19 and TRBJ2-3, is DGGITQSPKYLFRKEGQNVTLSCEQNLNHDAMYWYRQDPGQGLRLIYYSQIVNDFQKGDIAEGYSVSREKKESFPLTVTSAQKNPTAFYLCASTSGGADTQYFGPGTRLTVL.

The chain employs TRBV9 and TRBJ1-1; possible D gene TRBD1, 5 bases. Germline CDR1 is SGDLS and CDR2 is YYNGEE. Trimming left V 0 bases short and J 4 bases short, with 13 bases between. The CDR3 has 15 amino acids. CDR3 bases: TGTGCCAGCAGCGTAGAGGGAGGGGCGGGCACTGAAGCTTTCTTT. Protein product: CASSVEGGAGTEAFF.

Written as DNA, the CDR3 is TGTGCCAGCAGCAAATCCGGGACAGCCTCCTACGAGCAGTACTTC. It specifies CASSKSGTASYEQYF. The rearrangement links TRBV21-1 to TRBJ2-7; TRBD1 is taken as the D call from the table, unchecked against the DNA. TRBV21-1 constitutes a pseudogene. The CDR3 is made up of 15 amino acids.

The chain employs TRBV4-3 and TRBJ2-7; no firm D call. V was shortened by 0 bases and J by 3 bases, with 15 bases between the two germline ends. This CDR3 contains 16 residues. The germline V gene encodes CDR1 LGHNA and CDR2 YSLEER. CDR3 in DNA: TGCGCCAGCAGCCAAGATAAGGAGTGGGCAGGCTACGAGCAGTACTTC. Amino acids: CASSQDKEWAGYEQYF.

This chain uses TRBV19 with TRBJ1-1; weak D call: TRBD1 (5 bases). CDR3 size: 14 residues. Germline CDR1 is LNHDA and CDR2 is SQIVND (reference sequence). The V gene lost 2 bases and the J gene lost 0 bases, with 7 bases spanning the gap. DNA of the CDR3: TGTGCCAGTAGTATATGGGGCCTGAACACTGAAGCTTTCTTT. Translating gives CASSIWGLNTEAFF.

This rearrangement joins TRBV19 to TRBJ1-2; TRBD1 matches at 7 bases. The CDR3 spans 16 residues. CDR1 LNHDA and CDR2 SQIVND come from the germline V gene (reference sequence). J gave up 6 bases and V 7 bases, and 17 bases lay outside the gene matches. The CDR3 protein is CASTTYTGFTGDGYTF. The CDR3 DNA is TGTGCCAGTACAACATATACAGGTTTTACAGGGGATGGCTACACCTTC.

The chain links TRBV19 to TRBJ2-1, with D unclear. The CDR3 is made up of 15 amino acids. V gave up 3 bases and J gave up 1 base, with 10 bases separating them. Per the germline V gene, CDR1 is LNHDA and CDR2 is SQIVND (reference sequence). As DNA, the CDR3 is TGTGCCAGTAGTATGGGCCGAGCTTCCTACAATGAGCAGTTCTTC. Amino acid sequence: CASSMGRASYNEQFF.

The chain combines TRBV9 with TRBJ2-7; D is perhaps TRBD1 (6 bases). Trimming took 4 bases from V and 5 from J, leaving 13 bases between them. In germline, CDR1 is SGDLS, CDR2 YYNGEE. The CDR3 is 13 residues long. CDR3 protein: CASSPGVANEQYF. The CDR3 nucleotides read TGTGCCAGCAGCCCAGGGGTAGCAAACGAGCAGTACTTC.

This sequence joins TRBV27 and TRBJ2-1; TRBD1 agrees at 9 bases. Germline trimming cut 6 bases from V and 0 bases from J; bases unmatched to any gene: 12. The CDR3 runs to 18 residues. Per the germline V gene, CDR1 is MNHEY and CDR2 is SMNVEV (reference sequence). CDR3 coding DNA: TGTGCCAGCAGGAAGGGACAGGGACGAGGGAGCTCCTACAATGAGCAGTTCTTC. Translating gives CASRKGQGRGSSYNEQFF.